This T cell receptor (beta chain) was captured in a study of beta chain features in type 1 diabetes. The V gene lost 5 bases and the J gene lost 1 base, with 14 bases spanning the gap. The CDR3 length is 15 residues. CDR1 and CDR2 from the germline V gene are SGHTA and FQGNSA. Every isolated RNA sample was fully reverse transcribed, so sequencing captured expressed TCRB transcripts. The table came from immunoSEQ multiplex PCR; TCRdb's copy has only in-frame clones and leaves some out. Altogether 350,000 to 400,000 clones are present, less than 15% being singletons, with the ten largest covering approximately 0.019%.

The chain links TRBV7-2 to TRBJ1-1; D gene unclear. This receptor was obtained from a woman under 30 in good health. Sequenced: naive CD4+ T cells from blood. The CDR3: CASSPRGTQNTEAFF. The CDR3, as DNA: TGTGCCAGCAGCCCCCGGGGAACACAGAACACTGAAGCTTTCTTT.